This entry is about one TCR beta chain. V trimming: 0 bases; J trimming: 4 bases; junction bases outside the gene matches: 1. The CDR3 covers 15 residues. Germline V lookup: CDR1 LNHDA, CDR2 SQIVND (reference sequence). The sample belongs to a study of blood T cell repertoires in COVID-19. Study context: PBMCs, B-cell-depleted T cells, or T cells were the source of the cDNA or gDNA that made up the material.

Participants' reported clinical history set cohort assignment. Original data processing: Reference gene primers were amplified, and this amplification served to estimate nucleated cell counts. The protocol was immunoSEQ multiplex PCR, while the TCRdb copy is restricted to in-frame clones and leaves out a portion. D and trimming were read from the DNA, whereas the V and J calls and clone size are those reported in that table. The sample lists approximately 250,000 clones, about 80% seen once, with under 4.5% in the top ten. The sequenced material came from PBMCs or T cells enriched from blood (not recorded which). The chain uses TRBV19 and TRBJ2-1, with 9 bases identical to TRBD1. This receptor was identified in a man aged 25 to 40 with acute COVID-19. The chain's CDR3 is CASSIEGQGYNEQFF. In nucleotides, the CDR3 is TGTGCCAGTAGTATAGAGGGACAGGGTTACAATGAGCAGTTCTTC.